This T cell receptor (beta chain) is from a study of blood T cell repertoires in COVID-19 (dated by TCRdb to about 2020). Notes on the research overall: The collaborator samples originated in the United States, Italy and Spain and spanned the acute and convalescent phases of COVID-19. The material from the prospective study consisted of cDNA or gDNA derived from T cells, B-cell-depleted T cells, or PBMCs. Subjects who had been exposed to COVID-19, were actively infected with it, or had recovered from it provided the deeply sampled blood TCRbeta repertoires that made up the dataset. The repertoires were released in a freely available public database intended as a resource for research on the immune response to SARS-CoV-2. The samples were drawn from the first 160 participants of the ongoing ImmuneRACE study and from over 950 subjects provided by 6 global collaborators. Sample metadata almost always included a de-identified subject ID, COVID-19 status, age in years and sex. HLA class I and class II types, where available, came from metadata supplied by the sample provider rather than from assay-based typing. General study outcomes and caveats: The amount of clinical and demographic metadata varied by source and participant and was provided uncurated.

One collaborating source in Seattle enrolled patients while the patients were actively infected and followed the patients over time throughout the course of disease. Whole blood was collected in K2EDTA tubes by collaborating institutions according to the institutions' own protocols. Collaborator samples were shipped for TCRbeta analysis as frozen whole blood, isolated PBMCs, or DNA extracted from either sample type. Note on this clone: This receptor's antigen is unknown. Qualities for individual bases were not recorded, and no much larger clone is one base off.

TCRbeta CDR3 regions were amplified from genomic DNA using the immunoSEQ Assay, a bias-controlled multiplex PCR. Under the source paper's analysis protocol: Within the assay, amplification of reference gene primers was used to estimate how many nucleated cells each sample contained. To quantify the absolute abundance of each unique TCRbeta CDR3 rearrangement, sequence reads were collapsed and filtered. For each sample, productive Simpson clonality was calculated as the square root of Simpson's diversity index over productive rearrangements. As stored in TCRdb, this immuneACCESS dataset retains in-frame rearrangements with V and J assigned. A fraction of the clones does not appear; measured against another copy, unresolved V genes explain less than half of the discrepancy, and the remainder lacks a known reason. Clone size and the V and J calls come from that table; the DNA yielded D and trimming. In this sample the table shows about 62,000 clones, around 91% of which occur a single time. 15% to 20% of the sample is taken by the ten largest.

This TCR came from a woman aged 55-75 years with COVID-19, enrolled during active disease. The sample comprised peripheral blood.

The DNA reads TGCGCCAGCAGCCAAGAAGGGACTAGCTTTGGCACAGATACGCAGTATTTT. It encodes CASSQEGTSFGTDTQYF. The sequence joins TRBV4-3 to TRBJ2-3, with 9 bases in between that match TRBD2. From the cysteine up to the phenylalanine, the CDR3 has a length of 17 residues. The sequence is cut down to CDR3 DNA, 51 bases in frame from base 1. The germline V gene supplies CDR1 LGHNA and CDR2 YSLEER. Germline trimming amounts to 0 bases on V and 1 base on J, with 5 as the count of junction bases outside the gene matches.